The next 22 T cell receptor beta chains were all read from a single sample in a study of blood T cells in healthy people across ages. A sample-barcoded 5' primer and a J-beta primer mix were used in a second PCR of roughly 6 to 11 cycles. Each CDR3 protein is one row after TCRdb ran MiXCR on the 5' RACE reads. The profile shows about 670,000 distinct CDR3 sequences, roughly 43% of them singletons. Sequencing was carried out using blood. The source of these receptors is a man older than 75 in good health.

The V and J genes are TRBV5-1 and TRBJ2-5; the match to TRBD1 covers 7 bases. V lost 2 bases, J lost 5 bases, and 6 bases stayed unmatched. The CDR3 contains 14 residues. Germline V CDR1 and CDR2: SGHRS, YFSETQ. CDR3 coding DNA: TGCGCCAGCAGCTTTAACAGGGGACAGGAGACCCAGTACTTC. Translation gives CASSFNRGQETQYF.

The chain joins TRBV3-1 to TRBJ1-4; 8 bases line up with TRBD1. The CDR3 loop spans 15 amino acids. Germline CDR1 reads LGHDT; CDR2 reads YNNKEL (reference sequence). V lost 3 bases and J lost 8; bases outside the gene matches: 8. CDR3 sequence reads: CASSHPQGESEKLFF. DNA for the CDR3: TGTGCCAGCAGCCACCCACAGGGGGAGAGCGAAAAACTGTTTTTT.

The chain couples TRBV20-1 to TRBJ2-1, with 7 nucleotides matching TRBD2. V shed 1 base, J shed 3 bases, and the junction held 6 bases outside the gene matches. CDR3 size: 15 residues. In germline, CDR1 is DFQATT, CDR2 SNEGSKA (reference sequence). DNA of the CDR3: TGCAGTGCTAGAGTAGTCGCGGGAGTCTACAATGAGCAGTTCTTC. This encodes CSARVVAGVYNEQFF.

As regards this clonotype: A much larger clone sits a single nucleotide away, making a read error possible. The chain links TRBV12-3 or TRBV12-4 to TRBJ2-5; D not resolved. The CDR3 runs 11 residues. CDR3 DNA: TGTGCCTGCAGACGGACAGAGACCCAGTACTTC. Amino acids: CACRRTETQYF.

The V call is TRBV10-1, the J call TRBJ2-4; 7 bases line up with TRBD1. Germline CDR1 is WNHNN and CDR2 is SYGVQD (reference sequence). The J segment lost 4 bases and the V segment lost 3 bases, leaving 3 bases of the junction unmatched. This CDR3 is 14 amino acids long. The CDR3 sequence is CASSDPGQKNIQYF. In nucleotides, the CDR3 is TGCGCCAGCAGTGATCCGGGACAGAAAAACATTCAGTACTTC.

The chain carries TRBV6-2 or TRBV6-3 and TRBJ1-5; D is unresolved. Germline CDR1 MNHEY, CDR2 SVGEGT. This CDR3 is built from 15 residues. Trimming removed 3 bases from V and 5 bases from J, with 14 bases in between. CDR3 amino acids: CASSYRRAGDQPQHF. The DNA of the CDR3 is TGTGCCAGCAGTTATAGGCGGGCGGGCGATCAGCCCCAGCATTTT.

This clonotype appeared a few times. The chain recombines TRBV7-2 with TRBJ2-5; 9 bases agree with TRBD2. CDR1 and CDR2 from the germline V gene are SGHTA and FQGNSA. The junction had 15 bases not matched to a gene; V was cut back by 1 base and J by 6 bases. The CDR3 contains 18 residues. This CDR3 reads CASSLEGPGLAAGKTQYF. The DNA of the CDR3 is TGTGCCAGCAGCTTAGAGGGTCCGGGACTAGCTGCGGGGAAGACCCAGTACTTC.

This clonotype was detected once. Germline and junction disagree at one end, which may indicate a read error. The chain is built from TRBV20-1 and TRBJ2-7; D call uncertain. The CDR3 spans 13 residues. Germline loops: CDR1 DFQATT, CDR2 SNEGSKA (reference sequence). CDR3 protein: CSARDRSRGQSAF. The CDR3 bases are TGCAGTGCTAGAGACAGGTCCCGTGGTCAGTCGGCATTC.

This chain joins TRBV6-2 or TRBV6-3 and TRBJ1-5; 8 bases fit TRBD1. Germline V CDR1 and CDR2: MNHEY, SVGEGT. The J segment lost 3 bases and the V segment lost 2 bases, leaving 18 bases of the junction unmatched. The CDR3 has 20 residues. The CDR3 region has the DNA TGTGCCAGCAGTTACCCCGAGTCAGGGGGCGCAGGCTTCGCCAATCAGCCCCAGCATTTT. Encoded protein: CASSYPESGGAGFANQPQHF.

The CDR3, as DNA: TGCAGTGCTACGAGTAGAACGACGGGCTACACCTTC. This gives the protein CSATSRTTGYTF. V is TRBV20-1 and J is TRBJ1-2, with no clear D. Trimming removed 4 bases from V and 8 bases from J, with 14 bases in between. This CDR3 is built from 12 residues. Germline CDR1 and CDR2: DFQATT and SNEGSKA (reference sequence).

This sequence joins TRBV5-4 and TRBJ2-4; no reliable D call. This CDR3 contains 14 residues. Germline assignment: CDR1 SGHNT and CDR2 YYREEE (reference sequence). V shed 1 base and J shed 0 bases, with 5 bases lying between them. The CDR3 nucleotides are TGTGCCAGCAGCTTGTGGGCAGCCAAAAACATTCAGTACTTC. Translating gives CASSLWAAKNIQYF.

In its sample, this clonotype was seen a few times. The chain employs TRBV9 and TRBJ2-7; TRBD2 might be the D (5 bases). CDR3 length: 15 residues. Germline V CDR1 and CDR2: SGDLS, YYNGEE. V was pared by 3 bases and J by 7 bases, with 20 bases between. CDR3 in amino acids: CASSAVSGWDGEQYF. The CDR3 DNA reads TGTGCCAGCAGCGCCGTAAGCGGATGGGATGGTGAGCAGTACTTC.

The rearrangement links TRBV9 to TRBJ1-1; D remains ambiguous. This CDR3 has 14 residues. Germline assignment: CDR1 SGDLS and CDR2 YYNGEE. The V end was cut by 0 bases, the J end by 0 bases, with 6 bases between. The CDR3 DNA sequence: TGTGCCAGCAGCGTAGGGCAGGTGAACACTGAAGCTTTCTTT. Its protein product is CASSVGQVNTEAFF.

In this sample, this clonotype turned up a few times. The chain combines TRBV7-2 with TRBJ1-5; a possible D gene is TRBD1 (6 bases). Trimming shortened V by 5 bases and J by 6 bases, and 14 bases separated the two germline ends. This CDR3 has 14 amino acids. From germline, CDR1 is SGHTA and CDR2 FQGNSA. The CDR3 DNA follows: TGTGCCAGCAGCCCGGGGGGCTCCTCTCAGCCCCAGCATTTT. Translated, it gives CASSPGGSSQPQHF. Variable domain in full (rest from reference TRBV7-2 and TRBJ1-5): GAGVSQSPSNKVTEKGKDVELRCDPISGHTALYWYRQSLGQGLEFLIYFQGNSAPDKSGLPSDRFSAERTGGSVSTLTIQRTQQEDSAVYLCASSPGGSSQPQHFGDGTRLSIL.

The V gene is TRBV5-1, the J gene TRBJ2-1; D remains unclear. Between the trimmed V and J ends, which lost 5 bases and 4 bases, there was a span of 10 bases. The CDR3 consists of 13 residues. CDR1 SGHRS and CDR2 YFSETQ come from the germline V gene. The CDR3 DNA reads TGCGCCAGCAGAATGAAGGAGTACAATGAGCAGTTCTTC. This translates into CASRMKEYNEQFF.

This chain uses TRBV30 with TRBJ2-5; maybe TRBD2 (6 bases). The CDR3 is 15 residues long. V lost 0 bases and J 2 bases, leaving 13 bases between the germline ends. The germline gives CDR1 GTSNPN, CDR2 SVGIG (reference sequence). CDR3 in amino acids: CAWSVPGRQQETQYF. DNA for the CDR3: TGTGCCTGGAGTGTACCGGGGAGGCAGCAAGAGACCCAGTACTTC.

DNA for the CDR3: TGTGCCAGCAGCTCCATCGCCGGGCCCATCAATGAGCAGTTCTTC. It codes for CASSSIAGPINEQFF. The rearrangement uses TRBV11-3 and TRBJ2-1; D is unclear. Germline-derived CDR1 and CDR2 are SGHNT and YENEEA. This CDR3 comprises 15 residues. V was cut by 4 bases and J by 6 bases, with 16 bases left in between. The variable domain in full, completed from reference TRBV11-3 and TRBJ2-1, reads EAGVVQSPRYKIIEKKQPVAFWCNPISGHNTLYWYLQNLGQGPELLIRYENEEAVDDSQLPKDRFSAERLKGVDSTLKIQPAELGDSAVYLCASSSIAGPINEQFFGPGTRLTVL.

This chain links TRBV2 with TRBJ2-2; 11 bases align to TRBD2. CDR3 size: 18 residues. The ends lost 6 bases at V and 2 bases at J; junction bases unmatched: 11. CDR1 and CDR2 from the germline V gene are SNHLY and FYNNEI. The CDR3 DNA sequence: TGTGCCAGCAGGTTTAGAACTAGCGGGGGAAAAAACACCGGGGAGCTGTTTTTT. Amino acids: CASRFRTSGGKNTGELFF.

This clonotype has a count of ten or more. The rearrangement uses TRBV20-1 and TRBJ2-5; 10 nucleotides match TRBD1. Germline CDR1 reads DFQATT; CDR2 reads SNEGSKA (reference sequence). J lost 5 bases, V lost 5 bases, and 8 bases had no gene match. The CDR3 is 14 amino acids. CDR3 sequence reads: CSAAPGTGDETQYF. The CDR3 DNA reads TGCAGTGCTGCTCCCGGGACAGGGGATGAGACCCAGTACTTC.

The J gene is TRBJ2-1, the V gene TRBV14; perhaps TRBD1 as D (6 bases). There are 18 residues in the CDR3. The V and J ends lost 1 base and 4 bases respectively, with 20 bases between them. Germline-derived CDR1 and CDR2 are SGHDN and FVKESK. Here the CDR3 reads CASSQARRWDTLYNEQFF. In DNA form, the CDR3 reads TGTGCCAGCAGCCAAGCCCGGCGGTGGGACACCCTATACAATGAGCAGTTCTTC.

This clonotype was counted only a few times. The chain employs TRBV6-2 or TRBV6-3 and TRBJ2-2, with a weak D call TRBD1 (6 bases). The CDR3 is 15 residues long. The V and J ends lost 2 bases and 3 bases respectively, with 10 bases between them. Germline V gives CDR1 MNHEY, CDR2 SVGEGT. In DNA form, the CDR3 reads TGTGCCAGCAGTTACGGGGGCGCCCACACCGGGGAGCTGTTTTTT. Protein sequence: CASSYGGAHTGELFF.

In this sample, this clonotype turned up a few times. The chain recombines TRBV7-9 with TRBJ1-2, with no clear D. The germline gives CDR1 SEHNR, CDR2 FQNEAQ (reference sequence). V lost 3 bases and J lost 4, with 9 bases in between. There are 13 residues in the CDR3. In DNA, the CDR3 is TGTGCCAGCAGCTTTGGGGAACTCTATGGCTACACCTTC. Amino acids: CASSFGELYGYTF.